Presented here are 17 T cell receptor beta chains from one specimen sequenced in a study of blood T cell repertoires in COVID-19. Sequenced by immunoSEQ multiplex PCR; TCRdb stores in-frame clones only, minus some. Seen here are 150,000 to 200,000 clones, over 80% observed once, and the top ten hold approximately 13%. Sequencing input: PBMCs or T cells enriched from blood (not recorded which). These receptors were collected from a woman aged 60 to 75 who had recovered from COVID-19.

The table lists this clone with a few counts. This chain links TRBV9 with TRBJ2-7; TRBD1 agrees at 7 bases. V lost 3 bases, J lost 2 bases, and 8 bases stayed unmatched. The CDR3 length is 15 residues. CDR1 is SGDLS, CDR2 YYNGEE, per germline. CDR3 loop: CASSADPGQTYEQYF. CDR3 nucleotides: TGTGCCAGCAGCGCAGACCCGGGACAGACCTACGAGCAGTACTTC. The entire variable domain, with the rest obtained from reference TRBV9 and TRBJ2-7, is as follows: DSGVTQTPKHLITATGQRVTLRCSPRSGDLSVYWYQQSLDQGLQFLIQYYNGEERAKGNILERFSAQQFPDLHSELNLSSLELGDSALYFCASSADPGQTYEQYFGPGTRLTVT.

CDR3 loop: CASSLRAGVTDTQYF. CDR3 nucleotides: TGTGCCAGCAGTTTAAGGGCGGGAGTGACAGATACGCAGTATTTT. The chain carries TRBV27 and TRBJ2-3, with 7 nucleotides matching TRBD2. The CDR3 runs 15 residues. Germline lookup yields CDR1 MNHEY and CDR2 SMNVEV (reference sequence). The V and J ends lost 2 bases and 3 bases, in that order; junction bases with no gene match: 5.

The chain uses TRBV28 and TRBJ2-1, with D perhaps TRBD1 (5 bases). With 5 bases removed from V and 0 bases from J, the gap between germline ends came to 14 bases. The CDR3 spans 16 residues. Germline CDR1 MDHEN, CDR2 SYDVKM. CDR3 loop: CASSGWTISSYNEQFF. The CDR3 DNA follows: TGTGCCAGCAGTGGATGGACAATTAGCTCCTACAATGAGCAGTTCTTC.

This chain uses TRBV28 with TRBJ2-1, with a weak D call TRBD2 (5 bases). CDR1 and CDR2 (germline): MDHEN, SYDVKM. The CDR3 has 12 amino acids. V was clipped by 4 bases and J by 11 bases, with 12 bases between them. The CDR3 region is CASSSEGLKQFF. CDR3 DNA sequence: TGTGCCAGCAGTTCCGAGGGCCTAAAGCAGTTCTTC. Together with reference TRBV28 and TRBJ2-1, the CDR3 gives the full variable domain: DVKVTQSSRYLVKRTGEKVFLECVQDMDHENMFWYRQDPGLGLRLIYFSYDVKMKEKGDIPEGYSVSREKKERFSLILESASTNQTSMYLCASSSEGLKQFFGPGTRLTVL.

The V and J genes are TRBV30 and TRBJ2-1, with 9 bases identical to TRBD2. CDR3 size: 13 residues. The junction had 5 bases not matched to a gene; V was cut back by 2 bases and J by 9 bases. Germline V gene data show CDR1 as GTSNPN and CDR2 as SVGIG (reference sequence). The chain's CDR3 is CAWSPRGGTEQFF. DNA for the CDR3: TGTGCCTGGAGTCCGCGGGGGGGCACTGAGCAGTTCTTC.

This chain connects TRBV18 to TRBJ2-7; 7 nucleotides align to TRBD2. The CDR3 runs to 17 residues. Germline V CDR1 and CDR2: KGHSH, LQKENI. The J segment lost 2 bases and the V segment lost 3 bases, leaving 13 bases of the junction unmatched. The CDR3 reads CASSPPVGRGEPYEQYF. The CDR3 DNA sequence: TGTGCCAGCTCACCCCCGGTGGGGAGGGGCGAACCCTACGAGCAGTACTTC.

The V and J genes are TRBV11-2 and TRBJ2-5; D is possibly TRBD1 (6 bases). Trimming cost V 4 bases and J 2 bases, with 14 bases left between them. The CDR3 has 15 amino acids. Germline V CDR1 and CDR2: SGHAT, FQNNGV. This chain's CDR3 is CASSSRRGTQETQYF. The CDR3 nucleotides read TGTGCCAGCAGCTCCCGCAGGGGAACGCAAGAGACCCAGTACTTC.

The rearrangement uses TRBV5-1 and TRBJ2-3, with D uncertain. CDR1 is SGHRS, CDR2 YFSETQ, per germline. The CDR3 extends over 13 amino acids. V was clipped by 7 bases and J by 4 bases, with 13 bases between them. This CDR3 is CASAPGVADTQYF. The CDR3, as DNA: TGCGCCAGCGCCCCCGGAGTGGCAGATACGCAGTATTTT.

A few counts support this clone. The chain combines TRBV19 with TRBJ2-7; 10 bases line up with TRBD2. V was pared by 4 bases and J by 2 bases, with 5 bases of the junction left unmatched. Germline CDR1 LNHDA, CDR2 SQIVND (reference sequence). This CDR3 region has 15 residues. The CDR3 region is CASSTVAGGPYEQYF. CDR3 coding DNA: TGTGCCAGTAGTACCGTAGCGGGAGGCCCCTACGAGCAGTACTTC.

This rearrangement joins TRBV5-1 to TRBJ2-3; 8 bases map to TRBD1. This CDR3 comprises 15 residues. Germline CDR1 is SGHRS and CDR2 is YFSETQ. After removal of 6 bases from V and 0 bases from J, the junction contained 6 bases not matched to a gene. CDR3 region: CASTSRQGSTDTQYF. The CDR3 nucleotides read TGCGCCAGCACATCGAGACAGGGGAGCACAGATACGCAGTATTTT. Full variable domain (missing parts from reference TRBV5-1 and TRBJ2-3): KAGVTQTPRYLIKTRGQQVTLSCSPISGHRSVSWYQQTPGQGLQFLFEYFSETQRNKGNFPGRFSGRQFSNSRSEMNVSTLELGDSALYLCASTSRQGSTDTQYFGPGTRLTVL.

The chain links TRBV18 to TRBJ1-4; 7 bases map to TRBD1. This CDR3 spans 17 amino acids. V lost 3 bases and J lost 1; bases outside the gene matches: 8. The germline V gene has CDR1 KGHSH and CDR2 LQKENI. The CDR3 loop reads CASSPGTAIQTNEKLFF. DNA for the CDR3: TGTGCCAGCTCACCCGGGACAGCGATTCAAACTAATGAAAAACTGTTTTTT.

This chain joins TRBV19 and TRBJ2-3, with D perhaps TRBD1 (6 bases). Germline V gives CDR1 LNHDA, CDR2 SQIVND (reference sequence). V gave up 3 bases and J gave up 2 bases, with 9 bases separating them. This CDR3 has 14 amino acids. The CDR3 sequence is CASSMGHATDTQYF. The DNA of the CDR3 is TGTGCCAGTAGTATGGGACACGCCACAGATACGCAGTATTTT.

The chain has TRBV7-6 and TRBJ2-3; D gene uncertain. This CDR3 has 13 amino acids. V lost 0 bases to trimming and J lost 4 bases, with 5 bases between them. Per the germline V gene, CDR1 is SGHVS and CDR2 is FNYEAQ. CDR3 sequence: CASSLALSDTQYF. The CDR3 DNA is TGTGCCAGCAGCTTAGCCCTATCAGATACGCAGTATTTT.

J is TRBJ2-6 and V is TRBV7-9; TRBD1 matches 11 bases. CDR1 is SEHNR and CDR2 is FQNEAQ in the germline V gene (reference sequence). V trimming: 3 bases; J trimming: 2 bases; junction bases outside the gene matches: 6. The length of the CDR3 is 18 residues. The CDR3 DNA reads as TGTGCCAGCAGCTTCCCTCGGACAGGGGGCACTGGGGCCAACGTCCTGACTTTC. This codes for CASSFPRTGGTGANVLTF.

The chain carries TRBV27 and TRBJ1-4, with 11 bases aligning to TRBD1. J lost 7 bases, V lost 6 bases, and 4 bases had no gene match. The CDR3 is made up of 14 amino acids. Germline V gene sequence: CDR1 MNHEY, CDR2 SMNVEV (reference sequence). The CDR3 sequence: CASSGQGAGEKLFF. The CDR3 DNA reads TGTGCCAGCAGCGGACAGGGGGCCGGTGAAAAACTGTTTTTT.

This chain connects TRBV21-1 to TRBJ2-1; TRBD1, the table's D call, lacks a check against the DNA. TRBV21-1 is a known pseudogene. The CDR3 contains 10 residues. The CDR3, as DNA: TGTGCCAGCAGCACCAGGGAGCAGTTCTTC. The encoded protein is CASSTREQFF.

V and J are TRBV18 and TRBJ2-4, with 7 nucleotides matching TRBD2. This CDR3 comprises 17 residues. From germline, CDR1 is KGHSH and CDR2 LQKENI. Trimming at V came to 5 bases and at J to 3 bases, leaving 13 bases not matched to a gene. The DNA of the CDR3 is TGTGCCAGCTCAGCCCCGGGGGACTATCAGGACAAAAACATTCAGTACTTC. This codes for CASSAPGDYQDKNIQYF.